This passage covers 24 T cell receptor beta chains from one sample sequenced in a study of radiation and T cells in renal cell carcinoma. Time point given: baseline pretreatment blood. Treatment denoted: 15 Gy SBRT to primary tumor, nephrectomy 4 weeks later. Assay: immunoSEQ multiplex PCR; the TCRdb copy retains only in-frame clones and omits some. Altogether some 140,000 clones are present, roughly 90% being singletons, with the ten largest covering 12%. Sequenced material: blood, taken from a patient whose treatment included radiotherapy and nephrectomy. These receptor sequences come from a woman between 45 and 60 years old with renal cell carcinoma.

This chain joins TRBV6-4 and TRBJ1-5; D ambiguous. Looked up from germline, CDR1 is MRHNA and CDR2 is SNTAGT. Trimming took off 2 bases at V and 9 bases at J, with 26 bases between the two ends. The CDR3 is 18 residues long. CDR3 protein: CASSDTTAITEPGGPQHF. The CDR3 nucleotides are TGTGCCAGCAGTGACACCACTGCAATTACAGAGCCCGGCGGGCCCCAGCATTTT.

This chain joins TRBV18 and TRBJ1-1; the D gene is possibly TRBD1 (6 bases). Deletions cut 6 bases from V and 1 base from J, with 12 bases between. The CDR3 contains 14 residues. Germline assignment: CDR1 KGHSH and CDR2 LQKENI. Written as DNA, the CDR3 is TGTGCCAGCTCTTTAGACAGGCAGAACACTGAAGCTTTCTTT. Its translation: CASSLDRQNTEAFF.

This clone came up once. V usage is TRBV6-5 and J usage is TRBJ1-2; 7 bases line up with TRBD1. CDR1 is MNHEY, CDR2 SVGAGI, per germline. Trimming removed 5 bases from V and 8 bases from J; junction bases left unmatched: 14. This CDR3 has 15 residues. In nucleotides, the CDR3 is TGTGCCAGCAGTCCGTCGGGTAGGGGGCTCGGGGGCTACACCTTC. Translated: CASSPSGRGLGGYTF.

The rearrangement joins TRBV6-5 to TRBJ1-1, with TRBD1 matching over 11 bases. V was pared by 6 bases and J by 0 bases, with 3 bases of the junction left unmatched. Germline V gene data show CDR1 as MNHEY and CDR2 as SVGAGI. This CDR3 has 15 amino acids. In DNA form, the CDR3 reads TGTGCCAGCAGCCGGGACAGGGGGTTGAACACTGAAGCTTTCTTT. Protein: CASSRDRGLNTEAFF.

V and J are TRBV7-9 and TRBJ1-5; TRBD1 might be the D (5 bases). CDR3 size: 16 residues. With 4 bases removed from V and 2 bases from J, the gap between germline ends came to 15 bases. Germline lookup yields CDR1 SEHNR and CDR2 FQNEAQ (reference sequence). DNA of the CDR3: TGTGCCAGCAGCTCTTACCCAGGGAGAGGCAATCAGCCCCAGCATTTT. This gives the protein CASSSYPGRGNQPQHF.

The chain joins TRBV19 to TRBJ1-2; 12 bases line up with TRBD1. The germline V gene encodes CDR1 LNHDA and CDR2 SQIVND (reference sequence). V was clipped by 7 bases and J by 2 bases; unmatched bases: 14. This CDR3 is built from 18 residues. The DNA of the CDR3 is TGTGCCAGTACCCGTGGGCCGGGGACAGGGGGCATCAACTATGGCTACACCTTC. This translates into CASTRGPGTGGINYGYTF. The variable domain in full, completed from reference TRBV19 and TRBJ1-2, reads DGGITQSPKYLFRKEGQNVTLSCEQNLNHDAMYWYRQDPGQGLRLIYYSQIVNDFQKGDIAEGYSVSREKKESFPLTVTSAQKNPTAFYLCASTRGPGTGGINYGYTFGSGTRLTVV.

The chain uses TRBV15 and TRBJ1-4; D possibly corresponds to TRBD1 (5 bases). Trimming stripped 0 bases from V and 6 bases from J, with 14 bases between. Germline CDR1 LNHNV, CDR2 YYDKDF (reference sequence). This CDR3 has 16 amino acids. The DNA for the CDR3 is TGTGCCACCAGCAGAGATCTTTCCACAGGCTATGAAAAACTGTTTTTT. Protein sequence: CATSRDLSTGYEKLFF.

This chain joins TRBV6-6 and TRBJ2-7; D uncertain. This CDR3 region has 12 residues. The V gene lost 6 bases and the J gene lost 2 bases, with 8 bases spanning the gap. Germline CDR1 and CDR2: MNHNY and SVGAGI (reference sequence). CDR3 residues: CASSQEPYEQYF. In DNA form, the CDR3 reads TGTGCCAGCAGCCAGGAGCCCTACGAGCAGTACTTC.

V is TRBV2 and J is TRBJ2-1; the D gene is possibly TRBD1 (6 bases). This CDR3 is 12 amino acids long. Germline CDR1 SNHLY, CDR2 FYNNEI. V was pared by 4 bases and J by 8 bases, with 9 bases between. For the CDR3, the DNA is TGTGCCAGCAGTGCAGGGGACGATGAGCAGTTCTTC. It is translated as CASSAGDDEQFF. The full variable domain, completed using reference TRBV2 and TRBJ2-1, is EPEVTQTPSHQVTQMGQEVILRCVPISNHLYFYWYRQILGQKVEFLVSFYNNEISEKSEIFDDQFSVERPDGSNFTLKIRSTKLEDSAMYFCASSAGDDEQFFGPGTRLTVL.

The chain links TRBV5-6 to TRBJ1-1, with 8 nucleotides matching TRBD1. V gave up 3 bases and J gave up 0 bases; unmatched junction bases: 7. Germline CDR1 is SGHDT and CDR2 is YYEEEE. This CDR3 is 16 amino acids long. CDR3 region: CASSSGTGLMNTEAFF. The CDR3 nucleotides read TGTGCCAGCAGCTCAGGGACAGGACTTATGAACACTGAAGCTTTCTTT.

This clone was counted a few times. V is TRBV2 and J is TRBJ1-1; 7 nucleotides line up with TRBD1. CDR3 length: 13 amino acids. In germline, CDR1 is SNHLY, CDR2 FYNNEI. The V and J ends lost 6 bases and 6 bases, in that order; junction bases with no gene match: 7. CDR3 amino acids: CASRGQSLPEAFF. The CDR3 region has the DNA TGTGCCAGCAGGGGACAGTCACTCCCTGAAGCTTTCTTT.

There are a few counts of this clone. The chain combines TRBV19 with TRBJ2-2, with TRBD1 as a possible D gene (6 bases). This CDR3 comprises 15 residues. The V end lost 6 bases, the J end lost 6 bases, and 17 bases lay between the germline ends. The germline CDR1 and CDR2 sequences are LNHDA and SQIVND (reference sequence). The CDR3 protein is CASSRSTGIAGELFF. CDR3 sequence (DNA): TGTGCCAGTAGCCGGAGCACAGGGATCGCCGGGGAGCTGTTTTTT.

V and J are TRBV7-9 and TRBJ2-7, with a weak D call TRBD1 (5 bases). Trimming took off 1 base at V and 3 bases at J, with 10 bases between the two ends. This CDR3 contains 14 residues. The germline V gene has CDR1 SEHNR and CDR2 FQNEAQ (reference sequence). The CDR3 loop is CASSLETVFYEQYF. CDR3 DNA sequence: TGTGCCAGCAGCTTAGAGACAGTTTTCTACGAGCAGTACTTC.

The chain couples TRBV6-1 to TRBJ1-5; a weak D match, TRBD1 (5 bases). Looked up from germline, CDR1 is MNHNS and CDR2 is SASEGT. This CDR3 spans 13 amino acids. Trimming cost V 11 bases and J 1 base, with 12 bases left between them. The CDR3 sequence is CAGQGLSNQPQHF. As DNA, the CDR3 is TGTGCCGGTCAGGGATTGAGCAATCAGCCCCAGCATTTT.

The genes are TRBV7-9 and TRBJ1-4; maybe TRBD1 (5 bases). The CDR3 extends over 14 amino acids. Looked up from germline, CDR1 is SEHNR and CDR2 is FQNEAQ (reference sequence). Trimming left V 4 bases short and J 8 bases short, with 14 bases between. For the CDR3, the DNA is TGTGCCAGCAGCTCAGGGAGGTTGGGGGAAAAACTGTTTTTT. Its protein product is CASSSGRLGEKLFF.

The chain employs TRBV5-1 and TRBJ2-3, with 14 nucleotides matching TRBD2. J lost 4 bases, V lost 3 bases, and 1 base had no gene match. Germline V lookup: CDR1 SGHRS, CDR2 YFSETQ. The CDR3 totals 15 residues. DNA for the CDR3: TGCGCCAGCAGCTGGACTAGCGGGGGGTCAGATACGCAGTATTTT. Translated, it gives CASSWTSGGSDTQYF.

The rearrangement links TRBV2 to TRBJ1-2; 9 nucleotides align to TRBD1. The CDR3 is 13 residues long. The trim removed 6 bases at V and 4 bases at J, leaving 3 bases unmatched. CDR1 SNHLY and CDR2 FYNNEI come from the germline V gene. The CDR3 bases are TGTGCCAGCAGGGGACAGGGACTCTATGGCTACACCTTC. The encoded protein is CASRGQGLYGYTF.

The chain combines TRBV2 with TRBJ2-3; no reliable D call. The length of the CDR3 is 15 residues. The germline V gene encodes CDR1 SNHLY and CDR2 FYNNEI. V was pared by 3 bases and J by 0 bases, with 10 bases between. This CDR3 reads CASSERLPSTDTQYF. The CDR3 DNA follows: TGTGCCAGCAGTGAGCGTCTTCCTAGCACAGATACGCAGTATTTT.

V gene TRBV4-3 combines with J gene TRBJ1-6, with 8 nucleotides matching TRBD1. The CDR3 consists of 15 residues. Germline V gene sequence: CDR1 LGHNA, CDR2 YSLEER. V trimming: 4 bases; J trimming: 8 bases; junction bases outside the gene matches: 7. The chain's CDR3 is CASSPMTGDHSPLHF. DNA for the CDR3: TGCGCCAGCAGCCCCATGACAGGGGATCATTCACCCCTCCACTTT.

V is TRBV29-1 and J is TRBJ2-2, with a possible D match to TRBD1 (6 bases). The germline CDR1 and CDR2 sequences are SQVTM and ANQGSEA. The CDR3 is 15 amino acids. V was trimmed by 4 bases and J by 3 bases, leaving 15 bases between them. The CDR3 loop is CSVGLRTAYTGELFF. CDR3 bases: TGCAGCGTTGGACTTAGGACAGCATACACCGGGGAGCTGTTTTTT.

The chain employs TRBV15 and TRBJ1-1, with TRBD1 as a possible D gene (6 bases). Between the trimmed V and J ends, which lost 3 bases and 2 bases, there was a span of 13 bases. CDR3 size: 15 residues. Germline loops: CDR1 LNHNV, CDR2 YYDKDF (reference sequence). The DNA of the CDR3 is TGTGCCACCAGCAGGTTGCAGGGGCGAAACACTGAAGCTTTCTTT. Residues: CATSRLQGRNTEAFF.

Only a few counts were recorded for this clone. The rearrangement uses TRBV7-9 and TRBJ1-1; no clear D. The V end lost 1 base, the J end lost 1 base, and 7 bases lay between the germline ends. Germline V CDR1 and CDR2: SEHNR, FQNEAQ (reference sequence). This CDR3 is 14 amino acids long. The CDR3 sequence is CASSLGATNTEAFF. In DNA form, the CDR3 reads TGTGCCAGCAGCTTAGGCGCCACGAACACTGAAGCTTTCTTT.

J is TRBJ2-7 and V is TRBV18; 10 nucleotides match TRBD1. CDR1 KGHSH and CDR2 LQKENI come from the germline V gene. V was pared by 6 bases and J by 5 bases, with 13 bases of the junction left unmatched. The CDR3 consists of 16 residues. The CDR3 loop reads CASSQGRDRGRNEQYF. The CDR3 DNA is TGTGCCAGCTCCCAAGGCCGGGACAGGGGCCGTAACGAGCAGTACTTC.

This chain connects TRBV29-1 to TRBJ1-2; tentative D call: TRBD1 (5 bases). CDR1 and CDR2 from the germline V gene are SQVTM and ANQGSEA. V lost 7 bases and J 6 bases, leaving 15 bases between the germline ends. The CDR3 is 12 residues long. CDR3 amino acids: CSGDGRGDGYTF. CDR3 bases: TGCAGCGGAGACGGTCGAGGGGATGGCTACACCTTC.